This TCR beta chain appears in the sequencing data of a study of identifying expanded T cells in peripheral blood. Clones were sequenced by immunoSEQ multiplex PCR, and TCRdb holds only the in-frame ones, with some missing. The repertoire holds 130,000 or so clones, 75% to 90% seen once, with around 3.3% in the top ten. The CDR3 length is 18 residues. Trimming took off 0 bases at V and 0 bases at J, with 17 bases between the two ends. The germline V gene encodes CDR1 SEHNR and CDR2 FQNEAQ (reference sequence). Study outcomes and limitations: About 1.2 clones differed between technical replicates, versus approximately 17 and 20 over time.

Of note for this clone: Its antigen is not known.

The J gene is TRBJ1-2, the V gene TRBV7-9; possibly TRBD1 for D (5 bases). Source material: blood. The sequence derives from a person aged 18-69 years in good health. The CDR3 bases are TGTGCCAGCAGCTTAGCGGGACTGGGAGGGGACGCTAACTATGGCTACACCTTC. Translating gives CASSLAGLGGDANYGYTF. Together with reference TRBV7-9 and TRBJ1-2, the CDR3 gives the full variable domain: DTGVSQNPRHKITKRGQNVTFRCDPISEHNRLYWYRQTLGQGPEFLTYFQNEAQLEKSRLLSDRFSAERPKGSFSTLEIQRTEQGDSAMYLCASSLAGLGGDANYGYTFGSGTRLTVV.